Presented here are 30 T cell receptor beta chains from one specimen sequenced in a study of blood T cell repertoires in COVID-19. Sequencing was performed with immunoSEQ multiplex PCR; in TCRdb, only in-frame clones are kept and a portion is missing. This sample has 100,000 or so clones, with 80% found just once. Input material: peripheral blood. The receptors stem from a woman aged 70 to 79 with acute or convalescent COVID-19.

This rearrangement joins TRBV18 to TRBJ1-1; D remains unclear. Germline V gives CDR1 KGHSH, CDR2 LQKENI. The length of the CDR3 is 12 residues. Between the trimmed V and J ends, which lost 3 bases and 6 bases, there was a span of 8 bases. The CDR3 here is CASSPGDAEAFF. CDR3 nucleotides: TGTGCCAGCTCACCTGGAGATGCTGAAGCTTTCTTT.

The chain combines TRBV10-3 with TRBJ2-5; 13 bases align to TRBD2. Losses at the gene ends were 6 bases for V and 3 bases for J; bases not matched to a gene: 1. The CDR3 has 14 residues. Germline V CDR1 and CDR2: ENHRY, SYGVKD. CDR3 residues: CAISTSGGEETQYF. CDR3 bases: TGTGCCATCAGCACTAGCGGGGGGGAAGAGACCCAGTACTTC.

This chain connects TRBV7-9 to TRBJ1-6; no firm D call. V dropped 5 bases and J dropped 10 bases, with 12 bases sitting between them. The germline V gene encodes CDR1 SEHNR and CDR2 FQNEAQ (reference sequence). There are 13 residues in the CDR3. The CDR3 DNA reads as TGTGCCAGCAGCCCCCGGGAGGGATCACCCCTCCACTTT. It codes for CASSPREGSPLHF.

This chain uses TRBV7-9 with TRBJ1-4, with D possibly being TRBD1 (6 bases). CDR1 is SEHNR and CDR2 is FQNEAQ in the germline V gene (reference sequence). This CDR3 comprises 15 residues. Between the trimmed V and J ends, which lost 9 bases and 7 bases, there was a span of 21 bases. The DNA of the CDR3 is TGTGCCAGTTACAACCGAGGAAGGACAGTTGAAAAACTGTTTTTT. Its translation: CASYNRGRTVEKLFF. Variable domain in full (rest from reference TRBV7-9 and TRBJ1-4): DTGVSQNPRHKITKRGQNVTFRCDPISEHNRLYWYRQTLGQGPEFLTYFQNEAQLEKSRLLSDRFSAERPKGSFSTLEIQRTEQGDSAMYLCASYNRGRTVEKLFFGSGTQLSVL.

This chain uses TRBV19 with TRBJ1-4, with a possible D match to TRBD1 (6 bases). Trimming removed 7 bases at V and 1 base at J, with 13 bases between. From germline, CDR1 is LNHDA and CDR2 SQIVND (reference sequence). The CDR3 loop spans 15 amino acids. CDR3 bases: TGTGCCAGTACCCCGTCGACAGGAACTAATGAAAAACTGTTTTTT. This translates into CASTPSTGTNEKLFF.

The V gene is TRBV6-5, the J gene TRBJ1-5; 8 nucleotides match TRBD1. Germline lookup yields CDR1 MNHEY and CDR2 SVGAGI. The J segment lost 5 bases and the V segment lost 2 bases, leaving 5 bases of the junction unmatched. The CDR3 extends over 15 amino acids. For the CDR3, the DNA is TGTGCCAGCAGTTACGCTGCAGGGGGCGATCAGCCCCAGCATTTT. It codes for CASSYAAGGDQPQHF.

In its sample, this clone was seen a few times. The V and J genes are TRBV24-1 and TRBJ1-1; 10 nucleotides match TRBD1. Losses at the gene ends were 3 bases for V and 11 bases for J; bases not matched to a gene: 2. The V gene's germline CDR1 is KGHDR and CDR2 SFDVKD. This CDR3 comprises 12 residues. Here the CDR3 reads CATSDDRGLAFF. The CDR3 DNA reads as TGTGCCACCAGTGATGACAGGGGGCTTGCTTTCTTT.

This rearrangement joins TRBV7-2 to TRBJ1-6; D gene uncertain. V dropped 5 bases and J dropped 2 bases, with 7 bases sitting between them. The CDR3 covers 14 residues. Germline CDR1 reads SGHTA; CDR2 reads FQGNSA. CDR3 sequence (DNA): TGTGCCAGCAGCCCCTCCCCCTATAATTCACCCCTCCACTTT. Protein: CASSPSPYNSPLHF. The variable domain in full, completed from reference TRBV7-2 and TRBJ1-6, reads GAGVSQSPSNKVTEKGKDVELRCDPISGHTALYWYRQSLGQGLEFLIYFQGNSAPDKSGLPSDRFSAERTGGSVSTLTIQRTQQEDSAVYLCASSPSPYNSPLHFGNGTRLTVT.

The J gene is TRBJ2-7, the V gene TRBV19, with 7 bases aligning to TRBD1. CDR3 length: 14 residues. The ends lost 1 base at V and 5 bases at J; junction bases unmatched: 5. Germline-derived CDR1 and CDR2 are LNHDA and SQIVND (reference sequence). CDR3 protein: CASSIGGQNDEQYF. For the CDR3, the DNA is TGTGCCAGTAGTATAGGGGGACAGAACGACGAGCAGTACTTC.

This chain joins TRBV5-1 and TRBJ1-3, with no clear D. The germline V gene encodes CDR1 SGHRS and CDR2 YFSETQ. V lost 0 bases, J lost 2 bases, and 6 bases lay in between. The length of the CDR3 is 14 residues. CDR3 residues: CASSLGGTGNTIYF. CDR3 coding DNA: TGCGCCAGCAGCTTGGGAGGGACTGGAAACACCATATATTTT.

J is TRBJ1-4 and V is TRBV28; D gene uncertain. Trimming removed 5 bases at V and 8 bases at J, with 18 bases between. The germline V gene has CDR1 MDHEN and CDR2 SYDVKM. This CDR3 is built from 15 residues. CDR3 nucleotide sequence: TGTGCCAGCAGTCTCTATACGGGTGGCGAGGAAAAACTGTTTTTT. It specifies CASSLYTGGEEKLFF.

There are a few counts of this clone. V and J are TRBV5-3 and TRBJ1-1; D is ambiguous. TRBV5-3 carries the ORF label, with uncertain function. This CDR3 is 12 amino acids long. V shed 8 bases and J shed 4 bases, with 12 bases lying between them. For the CDR3, the DNA is TGTGCCAGGAGGAAAGTGAGCACTGAAGCTTTCTTT. This translates into CARRKVSTEAFF.

The chain links TRBV6-6 to TRBJ1-1, with 8 bases that match TRBD1. The germline gives CDR1 MNHNY, CDR2 SVGAGI (reference sequence). The CDR3 is made up of 16 amino acids. Trimming cost V 2 bases and J 6 bases; bases outside gene matches: 11. The CDR3 nucleotides read TGTGCCAGCAGTTACACGGACAGGGTACCAGGTGCTGAAGCTTTCTTT. Protein: CASSYTDRVPGAEAFF.

The chain links TRBV28 to TRBJ1-1, with D tentatively TRBD1 (6 bases). CDR1 is MDHEN and CDR2 is SYDVKM in the germline V gene. CDR3 length: 13 residues. Trimming removed 3 bases from V and 7 bases from J, with 12 bases in between. CDR3 region: CASSFMTGSEAFF. The CDR3 coding sequence is TGTGCCAGCAGTTTCATGACAGGCAGTGAAGCTTTCTTT. The whole variable domain, filled in from reference TRBV28 and TRBJ1-1, reads DVKVTQSSRYLVKRTGEKVFLECVQDMDHENMFWYRQDPGLGLRLIYFSYDVKMKEKGDIPEGYSVSREKKERFSLILESASTNQTSMYLCASSFMTGSEAFFGQGTRLTVV.

This chain uses TRBV2 with TRBJ2-7, with 8 bases that match TRBD1. The CDR3 consists of 13 residues. Germline values: CDR1 SNHLY, CDR2 FYNNEI. Trimming at V came to 7 bases and at J to 6 bases, leaving 8 bases not matched to a gene. The CDR3 here is CASTRTGSGEQYV. The CDR3 nucleotides are TGTGCCAGCACCCGGACAGGGAGTGGCGAGCAGTACGTC.

This clone was seen once. The chain uses TRBV6-1 and TRBJ2-7; no clear D. CDR1 and CDR2 (germline): MNHNS, SASEGT. Trimming took 0 bases from V and 1 from J, leaving 7 bases between them. The CDR3 is 14 amino acids. The CDR3 is CASSEASESYEQYV. CDR3 DNA: TGTGCCAGCAGTGAAGCATCGGAGTCCTACGAGCAGTACGTC.

This clone was recorded only once. This chain uses TRBV7-2 with TRBJ2-1, with 14 nucleotides matching TRBD2. Per the germline V gene, CDR1 is SGHTA and CDR2 is FQGNSA. This CDR3 has 17 residues. The V gene end was trimmed by 4 bases and the J gene end by 2 bases; junction bases not matched to a gene: 4. CDR3 sequence (DNA): TGTGCCAGCAGCTCAAGACTAGCGGGGGGGCCCTACAATGAGCAGTTCTTC. It yields the protein CASSSRLAGGPYNEQFF.

The V gene is TRBV4-1, the J gene TRBJ1-1, with no clear D. The CDR3 spans 15 residues. V was trimmed by 1 base and J by 0 bases, leaving 9 bases between them. Per the germline V gene, CDR1 is MGHRA and CDR2 is YSYEKL. The CDR3 nucleotides are TGCGCCAGCAGCCAAGCTGGCAACATGAACACTGAAGCTTTCTTT. Translated, it gives CASSQAGNMNTEAFF.

This chain joins TRBV12-3 or TRBV12-4 and TRBJ1-1; a possible D gene is TRBD1 (5 bases). Trimming pared 6 bases from V and 5 bases from J, leaving 10 bases between. The CDR3 has 12 residues. Written as DNA, the CDR3 is TGTGCCAGCAGCCAAAGACAGACTGAAGCTTTCTTT. Amino acid sequence: CASSQRQTEAFF.

This clone occurred a few times. This chain connects TRBV12-3 or TRBV12-4 to TRBJ1-6; D unresolved. V was trimmed by 7 bases and J by 10 bases, leaving 11 bases between them. This CDR3 is built from 12 residues. The CDR3 region has the DNA TGTGCCAGCACCAAAGAAGCGTCACCCCTCCACTTT. Its translation: CASTKEASPLHF.

On this clone: At the DNA level, this CDR3 is encoded by other sequences in the same sample as well. The chain uses TRBV9 and TRBJ1-5; unclear D gene. This CDR3 contains 15 residues. Germline V gene data show CDR1 as SGDLS and CDR2 as YYNGEE. V shed 2 bases and J shed 0 bases, with 9 bases lying between them. CDR3 region: CASSVGGNSNQPQHF. The CDR3 region has the DNA TGTGCCAGCAGCGTGGGCGGGAATAGCAATCAGCCCCAGCATTTT.

The genes are TRBV12-5 and TRBJ1-5, with TRBD1 matching 7 bases. Trimming at V came to 6 bases and at J to 0 bases, leaving 5 bases not matched to a gene. CDR1 is LGHNT and CDR2 is FRNRAP in the germline V gene. The CDR3 runs 15 residues. The CDR3 region is CASGPGQYSNQPQHF. The CDR3 coding sequence is TGTGCTAGTGGCCCGGGACAGTATAGCAATCAGCCCCAGCATTTT.

This sequence joins TRBV10-3 and TRBJ2-2; TRBD1 agrees at 7 bases. The CDR3 has 17 amino acids. The V gene's germline CDR1 is ENHRY and CDR2 SYGVKD. Trimming cost V 3 bases and J 6 bases; bases outside gene matches: 13. CDR3 DNA: TGTGCCATCAGTGATAACAGGGGAGTGTTAAGTGCCGGGGAGCTGTTTTTT. Residues: CAISDNRGVLSAGELFF.

V usage is TRBV10-1 and J usage is TRBJ2-1; unclear D gene. The CDR3 extends over 15 amino acids. The V and J ends lost 1 base and 5 bases respectively, with 12 bases between them. CDR1 and CDR2 from the germline V gene are WNHNN and SYGVQD (reference sequence). The CDR3 spells CASSELRSTHNEQFF. CDR3 in DNA: TGCGCCAGCAGTGAGTTGAGGTCAACTCACAATGAGCAGTTCTTC.

The chain is built from TRBV7-8 and TRBJ2-7, with D tentatively TRBD2 (5 bases). With 4 bases removed from V and 2 bases from J, the gap between germline ends came to 9 bases. The CDR3 loop spans 13 amino acids. Germline CDR1 is SGHVS and CDR2 is FQNEAQ. The CDR3 loop reads CASSSAGAYEQYV. The CDR3 nucleotides read TGTGCCAGCAGCTCGGCCGGGGCCTACGAGCAGTACGTC.

The chain joins TRBV27 to TRBJ1-1; no reliable D call. Trimming removed 3 bases at V and 2 bases at J, with 19 bases between. The CDR3 runs 17 residues. Germline values: CDR1 MNHEY, CDR2 SMNVEV (reference sequence). The CDR3 sequence is CASSFLSGSSVNTEAFF. The CDR3 coding sequence is TGTGCCAGCAGTTTCCTCTCGGGGAGCTCGGTCAACACTGAAGCTTTCTTT.

CDR3 in DNA: TGCAGTGCTAGCTATGTGACGGGAGCTTTCTTT. Protein product: CSASYVTGAFF. The gene calls are TRBV20-1 and TRBJ1-1; D gene uncertain. Trimming stripped 3 bases from V and 10 bases from J, with 12 bases between. CDR1 and CDR2 from the germline V gene are DFQATT and SNEGSKA (reference sequence). This CDR3 comprises 11 residues.

The chain couples TRBV5-1 to TRBJ2-3; tentative D call: TRBD1 (5 bases). Per the germline V gene, CDR1 is SGHRS and CDR2 is YFSETQ. This CDR3 contains 15 residues. The V and J ends lost 0 bases and 2 bases respectively, with 10 bases between them. The CDR3 nucleotides read TGCGCCAGCAGCTTGGCAGGGAAGTACACAGATACGCAGTATTTT. Translation gives CASSLAGKYTDTQYF.

The DNA of the CDR3 is TGTGCCATCAGTGAGCGAGACAGCTCCCGGGATTCACCCCTCCACTTT. Amino acids: CAISERDSSRDSPLHF. The V and J genes are TRBV10-3 and TRBJ1-6; D is possibly TRBD1 (5 bases). The germline gives CDR1 ENHRY, CDR2 SYGVKD. The CDR3 length is 16 residues. Trimming cost V 2 bases and J 8 bases, with 16 bases left between them.

This clone was seen a few times. V and J are TRBV4-3 and TRBJ2-5, with 8 bases that match TRBD2. V was pared by 3 bases and J by 7 bases, with 4 bases of the junction left unmatched. Germline CDR1 LGHNA, CDR2 YSLEER. The CDR3 is made up of 13 amino acids. The CDR3 bases are TGCGCCAGCAGCCAGCAACGGGGGGGGACCCAGTACTTC. Protein: CASSQQRGGTQYF.